This T cell receptor (beta chain) was captured by sequencing in a study of CD8 T cells in ankylosing spondylitis. Each CDR3 protein is one row after TCRdb ran MiXCR on the 5' RACE reads. Of roughly 440,000 distinct CDR3 sequences detected, approximately 17% appear once; the ten largest clones hold approximately 0.97%. Worth noting for this clonotype: Its antigen is not identified.

CDR1 and CDR2 from the germline V gene are LNHDA and SQIVND (reference sequence). The CDR3 loop spans 15 amino acids. The J segment lost 5 bases and the V segment lost 0 bases, leaving 3 bases of the junction unmatched. General study results and limits: CD8+ disease-linked clones were present at relatively low frequencies in blood. Ankylosing spondylitis blood appeared to be characterized by a TCR beta motif of several highly homologous variants.

The sequence was obtained from a male donor with ankylosing spondylitis. This rearrangement joins TRBV19 to TRBJ2-2; 7 bases are a match to TRBD2. Sequencing input: blood, either unsorted or a sorted T cell fraction (not recorded which). The CDR3 loop is CASSIDAGATGELFF. DNA for the CDR3: TGTGCCAGTAGTATAGATGCGGGAGCAACCGGGGAGCTGTTTTTT.